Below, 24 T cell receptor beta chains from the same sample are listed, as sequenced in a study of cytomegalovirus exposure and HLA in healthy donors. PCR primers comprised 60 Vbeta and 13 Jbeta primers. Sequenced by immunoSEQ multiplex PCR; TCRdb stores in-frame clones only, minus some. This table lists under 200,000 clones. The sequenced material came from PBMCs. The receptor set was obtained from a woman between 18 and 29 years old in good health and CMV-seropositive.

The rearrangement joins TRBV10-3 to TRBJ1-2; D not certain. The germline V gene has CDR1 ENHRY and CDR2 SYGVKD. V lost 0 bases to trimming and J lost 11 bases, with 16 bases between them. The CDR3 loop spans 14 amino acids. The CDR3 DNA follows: TGTGCCATCAGTGAGTCGCGGCAGTCCTCGGAGTACACCTTC. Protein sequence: CAISESRQSSEYTF.

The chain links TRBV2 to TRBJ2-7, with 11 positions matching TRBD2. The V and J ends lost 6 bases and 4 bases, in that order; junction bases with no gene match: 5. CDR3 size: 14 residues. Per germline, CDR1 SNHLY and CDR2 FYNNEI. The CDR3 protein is CASSRGTSGYEQYF. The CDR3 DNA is TGTGCCAGCAGCAGAGGGACTAGCGGTTACGAGCAGTACTTC.

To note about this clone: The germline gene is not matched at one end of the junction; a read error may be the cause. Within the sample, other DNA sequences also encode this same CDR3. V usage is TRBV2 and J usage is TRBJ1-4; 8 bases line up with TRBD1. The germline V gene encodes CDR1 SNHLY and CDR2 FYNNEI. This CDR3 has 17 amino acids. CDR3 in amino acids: CASSEDRVGATNEKLFF. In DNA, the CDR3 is TGTGCCAGCAGTGAGGACAGGGTTGGGGCAACTAATGAAAAACTGTTTTTC.

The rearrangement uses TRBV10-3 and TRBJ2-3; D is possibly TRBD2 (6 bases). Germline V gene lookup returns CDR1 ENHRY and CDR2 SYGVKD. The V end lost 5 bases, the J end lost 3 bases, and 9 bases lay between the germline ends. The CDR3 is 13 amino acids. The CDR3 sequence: CAISRDSTDTQYF. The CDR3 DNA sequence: TGTGCCATCAGTCGGGACTCTACAGATACGCAGTATTTT.

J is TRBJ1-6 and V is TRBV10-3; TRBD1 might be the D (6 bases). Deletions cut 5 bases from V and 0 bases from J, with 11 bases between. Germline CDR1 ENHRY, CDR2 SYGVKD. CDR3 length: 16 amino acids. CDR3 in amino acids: CAISWDKLSYNSPLHF. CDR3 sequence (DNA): TGTGCCATCAGTTGGGACAAACTCTCCTATAATTCACCCCTCCACTTT.

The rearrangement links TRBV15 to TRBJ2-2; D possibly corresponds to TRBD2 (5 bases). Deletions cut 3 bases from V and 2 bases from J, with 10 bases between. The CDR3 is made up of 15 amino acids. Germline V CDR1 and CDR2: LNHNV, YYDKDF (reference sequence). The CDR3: CATSRRVPNTGELFF. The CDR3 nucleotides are TGTGCCACCAGCAGGAGGGTTCCTAACACCGGGGAGCTGTTTTTT.

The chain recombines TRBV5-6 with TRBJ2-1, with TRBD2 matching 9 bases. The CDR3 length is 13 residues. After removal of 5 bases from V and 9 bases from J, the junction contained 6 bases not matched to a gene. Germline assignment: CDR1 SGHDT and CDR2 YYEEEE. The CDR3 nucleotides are TGTGCCAGCAGTGGACTAGCGAGGACTGAGCAGTTCTTC. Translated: CASSGLARTEQFF.

CDR3 in DNA: TGTGCCAGCAGACCGGAGGGGGGAGGGGTGAACACTGAAGCTTTCTTT. Protein product: CASRPEGGGVNTEAFF. This rearrangement joins TRBV2 to TRBJ1-1, with a weak D call TRBD1 (6 bases). CDR1 and CDR2 (germline): SNHLY, FYNNEI. The CDR3 extends over 16 amino acids. The V end lost 6 bases, the J end lost 0 bases, and 17 bases lay between the germline ends. The full variable domain, its missing parts supplied by reference TRBV2 and TRBJ1-1, is EPEVTQTPSHQVTQMGQEVILRCVPISNHLYFYWYRQILGQKVEFLVSFYNNEISEKSEIFDDQFSVERPDGSNFTLKIRSTKLEDSAMYFCASRPEGGGVNTEAFFGQGTRLTVV.

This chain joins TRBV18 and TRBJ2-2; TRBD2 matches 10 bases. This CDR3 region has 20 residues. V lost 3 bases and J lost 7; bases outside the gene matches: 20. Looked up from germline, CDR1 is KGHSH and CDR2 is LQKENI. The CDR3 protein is CASSPLRVALAGDRGGELFF. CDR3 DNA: TGTGCCAGCTCACCGCTCAGGGTTGCCCTAGCGGGAGATCGAGGCGGGGAGCTGTTTTTT.

The CDR3 DNA reads as TGTGCCAGCAGTTTCTCGGACAGGGGGCAGGGTGAAGCTTTCTTT. Residues: CASSFSDRGQGEAFF. The V and J genes are TRBV6-5 and TRBJ1-1; 11 bases are a match to TRBD1. Germline lookup yields CDR1 MNHEY and CDR2 SVGAGI. This CDR3 is 15 amino acids long. Trimming at V came to 4 bases and at J to 7 bases, leaving 8 bases not matched to a gene.

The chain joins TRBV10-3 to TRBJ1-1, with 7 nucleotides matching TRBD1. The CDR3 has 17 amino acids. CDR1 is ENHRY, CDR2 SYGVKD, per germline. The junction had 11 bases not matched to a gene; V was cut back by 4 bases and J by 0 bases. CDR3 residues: CAISGLKPGQLNTEAFF. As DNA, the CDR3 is TGTGCCATCAGTGGTCTAAAACCGGGACAGCTGAACACTGAAGCTTTCTTT.

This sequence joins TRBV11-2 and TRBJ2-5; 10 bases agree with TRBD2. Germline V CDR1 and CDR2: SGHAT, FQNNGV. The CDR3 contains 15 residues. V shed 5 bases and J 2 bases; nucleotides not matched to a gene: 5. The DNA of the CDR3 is TGTGCCAGCAGCCAGGGACTAGCGCCTCAAGAGACCCAGTACTTC. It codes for CASSQGLAPQETQYF. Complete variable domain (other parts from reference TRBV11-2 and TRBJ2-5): EAGVAQSPRYKIIEKRQSVAFWCNPISGHATLYWYQQILGQGPKLLIQFQNNGVVDDSQLPKDRFSAERLKGVDSTLKIQPAKLEDSAVYLCASSQGLAPQETQYFGPGTRLLVL.

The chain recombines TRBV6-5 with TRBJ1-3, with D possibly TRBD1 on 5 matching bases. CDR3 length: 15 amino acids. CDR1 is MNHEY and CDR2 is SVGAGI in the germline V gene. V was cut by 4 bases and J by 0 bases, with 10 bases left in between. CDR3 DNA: TGTGCCAGCAGTTCACCGACAGCCTCTGGAAACACCATATATTTT. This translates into CASSSPTASGNTIYF.

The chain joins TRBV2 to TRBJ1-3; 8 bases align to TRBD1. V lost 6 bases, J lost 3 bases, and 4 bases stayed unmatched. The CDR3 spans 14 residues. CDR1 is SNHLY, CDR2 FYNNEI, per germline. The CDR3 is CASRNRGGGNTIYF. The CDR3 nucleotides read TGTGCCAGCAGGAACAGGGGGGGTGGAAACACCATATATTTT.

The CDR3 coding sequence is TGTGCCAGCAGCTTGGAACAGCACACTGAAGCTTTCTTT. Protein product: CASSLEQHTEAFF. The chain links TRBV7-9 to TRBJ1-1; unclear D gene. Per germline, CDR1 SEHNR and CDR2 FQNEAQ (reference sequence). This CDR3 region has 13 residues. V was trimmed by 3 bases and J by 3 bases, leaving 8 bases between them.

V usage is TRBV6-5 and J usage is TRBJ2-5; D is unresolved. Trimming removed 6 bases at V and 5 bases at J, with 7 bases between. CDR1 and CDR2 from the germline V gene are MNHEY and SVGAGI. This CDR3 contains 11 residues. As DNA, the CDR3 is TGTGCCAGCAGCCTCGCGGAGACCCAGTACTTC. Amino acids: CASSLAETQYF.

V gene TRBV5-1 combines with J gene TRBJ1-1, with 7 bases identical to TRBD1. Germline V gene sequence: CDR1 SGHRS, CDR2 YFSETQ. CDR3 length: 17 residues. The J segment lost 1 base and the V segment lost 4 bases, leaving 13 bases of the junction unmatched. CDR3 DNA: TGCGCCAGCAGCCCGAACCCCATTAGACAGGGGAACACTGAAGCTTTCTTT. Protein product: CASSPNPIRQGNTEAFF.

As DNA, the CDR3 is TGTGCCACTAAAGCGGGGGCCTACAATGAGCAGTTCTTC. Residues: CATKAGAYNEQFF. J is TRBJ2-1 and V is TRBV10-3, with 8 positions matching TRBD2. V lost 10 bases, J lost 2 bases, and 4 bases stayed unmatched. The CDR3 is 13 amino acids. Germline assignment: CDR1 ENHRY and CDR2 SYGVKD.

The CDR3 here is CASGLVSGTQYF. CDR3 bases: TGTGCTAGTGGTTTAGTTTCGGGGACCCAGTACTTC. The chain combines TRBV12-5 with TRBJ2-5; D ambiguous. The V gene's germline CDR1 is LGHNT and CDR2 FRNRAP. Trimming removed 3 bases at V and 7 bases at J, with 9 bases between. The length of the CDR3 is 12 residues.

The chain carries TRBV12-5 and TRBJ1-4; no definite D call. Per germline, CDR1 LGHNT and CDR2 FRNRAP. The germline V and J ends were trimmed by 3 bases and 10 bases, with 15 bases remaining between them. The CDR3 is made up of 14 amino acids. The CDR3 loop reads CASGLDASRGKLFF. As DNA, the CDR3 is TGTGCTAGTGGTTTAGACGCTTCGAGAGGAAAACTGTTTTTT.

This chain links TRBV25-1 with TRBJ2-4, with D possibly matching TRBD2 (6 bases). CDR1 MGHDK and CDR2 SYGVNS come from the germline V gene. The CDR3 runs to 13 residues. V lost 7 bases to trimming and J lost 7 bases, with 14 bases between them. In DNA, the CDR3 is TGTGCCAGCAAGGGGACTCCGAAGAACATTCAGTACTTC. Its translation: CASKGTPKNIQYF.

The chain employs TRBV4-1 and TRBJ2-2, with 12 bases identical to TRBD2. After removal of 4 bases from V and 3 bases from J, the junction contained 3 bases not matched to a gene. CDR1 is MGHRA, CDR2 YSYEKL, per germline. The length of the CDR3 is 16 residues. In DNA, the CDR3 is TGCGCCAGCAGCCCCAGACTAGCGGGAGACACCGGGGAGCTGTTTTTT. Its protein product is CASSPRLAGDTGELFF.

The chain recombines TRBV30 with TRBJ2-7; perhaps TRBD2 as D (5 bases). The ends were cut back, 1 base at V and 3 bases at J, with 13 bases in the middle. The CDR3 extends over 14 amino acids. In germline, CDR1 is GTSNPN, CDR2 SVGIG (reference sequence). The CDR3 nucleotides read TGTGCCTGGAGTGGCGAGCGGTCAAACTACGAGCAGTACTTC. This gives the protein CAWSGERSNYEQYF. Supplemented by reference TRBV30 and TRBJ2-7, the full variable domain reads SQTIHQWPATLVQPVGSPLSLECTVEGTSNPNLYWYRQAAGRGLQLLFYSVGIGQISSEVPQNLSASRPQDRQFILSSKKLLLSDSGFYLCAWSGERSNYEQYFGPGTRLTVT.

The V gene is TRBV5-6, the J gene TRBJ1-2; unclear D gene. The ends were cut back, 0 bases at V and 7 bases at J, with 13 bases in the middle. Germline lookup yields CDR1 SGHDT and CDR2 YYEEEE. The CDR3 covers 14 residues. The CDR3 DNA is TGTGCCAGCAGCTTGGAATGGCCGCGGGCTGGCTACACCTTC. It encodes CASSLEWPRAGYTF. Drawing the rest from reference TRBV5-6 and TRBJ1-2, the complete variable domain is DAGVTQSPTHLIKTRGQQVTLRCSPKSGHDTVSWYQQALGQGPQFIFQYYEEEERQRGNFPDRFSGHQFPNYSSELNVNALLLGDSALYLCASSLEWPRAGYTFGSGTRLTVV.